This TCR beta chain was found in a study of cytomegalovirus exposure and HLA in healthy donors. Across the study: Of all 400 or so donors who were genotyped, 75% to 90% belonged to the Caucasian-associated ancestry cluster. Whole-study results and caveats: A later analysis reportedly found fewer N-insertions in an Asian-associated ancestry cluster than the roughly 670-donor mean.

The germline CDR1 and CDR2 sequences are SGHRS and YFSETQ. V was clipped by 4 bases and J by 8 bases, with 10 bases between them. This CDR3 comprises 12 residues. About this clone itself: Its antigen is undetermined.

The PCR made use of 60 Vbeta and 13 Jbeta primers. Measured with immunoSEQ multiplex PCR; TCRdb has only the in-frame clones, and not every one. The sample lists tens of thousands of clones, 70% to 80% occurring once. Material: PBMCs. The rearrangement links TRBV5-1 to TRBJ2-1; D is perhaps TRBD1 (6 bases). The clonotype originates from a female donor in good health and CMV-seronegative. The CDR3 region is CASSLDRYEQFF. For the CDR3, the DNA is TGCGCCAGCAGCCTAGACAGGTATGAGCAGTTCTTC.